The text below deals with one T cell receptor beta chain. Its antigen is not identified. Sequenced by immunoSEQ multiplex PCR; TCRdb stores in-frame clones only, minus some. The table includes about 11,000 clones, approximately 89% detected once. The V end lost 1 base, the J end lost 3 bases, and 3 bases lay between the germline ends. This CDR3 has 11 amino acids. CDR1 is SQVTM and CDR2 is ANQGSEA in the germline V gene. Indicated time point: week 23, last vaccination. In the vaccine, a single dose held 300 ug of the mutant IDH1 20-mer peptide, along with topical imiquimod. The data derive from a study of a mutant IDH1 vaccine in newly diagnosed glioma. Study at large: There were eight vaccinations for patients, given in weeks 1, 3, 5, 7, 11, 15, 19 and 23. Earlier care involved radiotherapy, temozolomide, or both, and the majority received both. Vaccination began 4-6 weeks post radiotherapy alone, or with temozolomide cycles.

General observations from the study: Pseudoprogression apparently tracked independently of changes in top peripheral T cell clonotypes.

This TCR derives from a woman aged 35 to 49 with glioma. Some clones in this sample may be carry-over from other donors' samples. The rearrangement uses TRBV29-1 and TRBJ2-5; unclear D gene. The sample in question was PBMCs, obtained from a glioma patient whose treatment included an IDH1 peptide vaccine. The CDR3 nucleotides read TGCAGCGTTGAAGCGGAAGAGACCCAGTACTTC. As protein: CSVEAEETQYF.